The rows below give T cell receptor beta chains drawn from one sample of a study of Graves' ophthalmopathy and Graves' hyperthyroidism. One entry per CDR3 protein, called by TCRdb with MiXCR from the multiplex PCR reads. The sample yields around 400,000 distinct CDR3 sequences, 20% to 25% seen once. Sequencing input: peripheral blood. The receptors derive from a woman between 18 and 29 years old with stable Graves' hyperthyroidism. The CDR3 runs from the conserved cysteine through the conserved F or W. Each record gives: V gene, J gene, clone size, D gene, CDR3 DNA, CDR3 protein. D genes are given only for firm matches. The size of a clone is reported for some rows only, either as once, few or many, or as a class for expanded clones.

V gene: TRBV29-1
J gene: TRBJ1-3
clone size: many
D gene: TRBD1
CDR3 DNA: TGCAGCGTCGCGGACAGGGGGCCGGGAAACACCATATATTTT
CDR3 protein: CSVADRGPGNTIYF

V gene: TRBV7-3
J gene: TRBJ1-2
clone size: many
D gene: .
CDR3 DNA: TGTGCCAGCAGCCCACAAGGGACGGACTATGGCTACACCTTC
CDR3 protein: CASSPQGTDYGYTF

V gene: TRBV29-1
J gene: TRBJ2-2
clone size: many
D gene: .
CDR3 DNA: TGCAGCGCAGGGGTCAACACCGGGGAGCTGTTTTTT
CDR3 protein: CSAGVNTGELFF

V gene: TRBV6-2/TRBV6-3
J gene: TRBJ2-6
clone size: many
D gene: TRBD1
CDR3 DNA: TGTGCCAGCAGTCAGGGACAGGCCGGGGCCAACGTCCTGACTTTC
CDR3 protein: CASSQGQAGANVLTF

V gene: TRBV7-2
J gene: TRBJ2-5
clone size: many
D gene: .
CDR3 DNA: TGTGCCAGCAGCTTAGGGGGGAGCAGTCAAGAGACCCAGTACTTC
CDR3 protein: CASSLGGSSQETQYF

V gene: TRBV6-1
J gene: TRBJ1-1
clone size: once
D gene: .
CDR3 DNA: TGTGCCAGCAGTGGCGCGCTTAATAGCGAAGCTTTCTTT
CDR3 protein: CASSGALNSEAFF

V gene: TRBV30
J gene: TRBJ2-5
clone size: many
D gene: TRBD2
CDR3 DNA: TGTGCCGGAGCGATAGCGGGAGGGGAGACCCAGTACTTC
CDR3 protein: CAGAIAGGETQYF

V gene: TRBV24-1
J gene: TRBJ2-3
clone size: .
D gene: .
CDR3 DNA: TGTGCCACCAGCCCAGACCACACAGATACGCAGTATTTT
CDR3 protein: CATSPDHTDTQYF

V gene: TRBV20-1
J gene: TRBJ2-7
clone size: many
D gene: .
CDR3 DNA: TGCAGTGCTAGAGAAACCGGAGTGCCCTCCTACTTC
CDR3 protein: CSARETGVPSYF

V gene: TRBV6-1
J gene: TRBJ1-5
clone size: .
D gene: .
CDR3 DNA: TGTGCCAGCAGCCAAGACAGCGCCGAGCGGAAGCCCCAGCATTTT
CDR3 protein: CASSQDSAERKPQHF

V gene: TRBV6-1
J gene: TRBJ2-5
clone size: few
D gene: TRBD2
CDR3 DNA: TGTGCCAGCAGTGAAGAGTTAGCGGGAGGGCTAGAGACCCAGTACTTC
CDR3 protein: CASSEELAGGLETQYF

V gene: TRBV7-2
J gene: TRBJ1-6
clone size: few
D gene: TRBD1
CDR3 DNA: TGTGCCAGCAGCATAGGACAGGGAAGAGGGGTTTCACCCCTCCACTTT
CDR3 protein: CASSIGQGRGVSPLHF

V gene: TRBV12-3/TRBV12-4
J gene: TRBJ2-2
clone size: .
D gene: .
CDR3 DNA: TGTGCCAGCACCCAGGGCGGCGGGGAGCTGTTTTTT
CDR3 protein: CASTQGGGELFF

V gene: TRBV7-9
J gene: TRBJ1-1
clone size: .
D gene: .
CDR3 DNA: TGTGTCAGCTTAGGGTTCAGGACGAACACTGAAGCTTTCTTT
CDR3 protein: CVSLGFRTNTEAFF

V gene: TRBV3-1
J gene: TRBJ2-5
clone size: few
D gene: .
CDR3 DNA: TGTGCCAGCAGCCCACCCTACAGGGAAGAGACCCAGTACTTC
CDR3 protein: CASSPPYREETQYF

V gene: TRBV4-3
J gene: TRBJ2-7
clone size: many
D gene: .
CDR3 DNA: TGCGCCAGCAGCCAAGATCCGGGAGCAAACTACGAGCAGTACTTC
CDR3 protein: CASSQDPGANYEQYF